This T cell receptor beta chain was identified during a study of regulatory T cells in long-lasting Graves disease. Arm-PCR with iRepertoire HTBI primers amplified the CDR3 regions for these TCR beta libraries. Using its own MiXCR run on the multiplex PCR reads, TCRdb lists one record per CDR3 protein. The table lists hundreds of thousands of distinct CDR3 sequences, around a fifth of them singletons. Regarding time point: persistent/refractory GD, antithyroid drugs over 5 years with positive TRAb. PBMC RNA was the source of the TCR library. The CDR3 loop spans 17 amino acids. Germline trimming cut 0 bases from V and 7 bases from J; bases unmatched to any gene: 9. Germline lookup yields CDR1 SGDLS and CDR2 YYNGEE.

The TCR sequence derives from a female donor with Graves disease. The J gene is TRBJ2-2, the V gene TRBV9, with 10 positions matching TRBD2. This sample comprised peripheral blood mononuclear cells (PBMCs), obtained when the disease was refractory, from a patient treated with antithyroid drugs. The CDR3 protein is CASSVAPAGGPHGELFF. The DNA of the CDR3 is TGTGCCAGCAGCGTAGCTCCAGCGGGAGGGCCCCACGGGGAGCTGTTTTTT.